One T cell receptor (beta chain) is described in this entry. Sequenced by immunoSEQ multiplex PCR; TCRdb stores in-frame clones only, minus some. The table has roughly 49,000 clones, roughly 94% seen once. This sample stems from a study of T cell changes during pregnancy in multiple sclerosis. This CDR3 has 17 residues. Germline V CDR1 and CDR2: SGHDT, YYEEEE. With 4 bases clipped from V and 1 base from J, the junction kept 8 bases outside the gene matches. The source material was CD8+ T cells from peripheral blood mononuclear cells, sampled in the first trimester of pregnancy. The rearrangement joins TRBV5-6 to TRBJ2-2; TRBD1 matches 9 bases. The sequence derives from a female donor with multiple sclerosis, enrolled in a pregnancy study. CDR3 in amino acids: CASSPKPGQGNTGELFF. CDR3 nucleotide sequence: TGTGCCAGCAGCCCCAAACCGGGACAGGGGAACACCGGGGAGCTGTTTTTT.